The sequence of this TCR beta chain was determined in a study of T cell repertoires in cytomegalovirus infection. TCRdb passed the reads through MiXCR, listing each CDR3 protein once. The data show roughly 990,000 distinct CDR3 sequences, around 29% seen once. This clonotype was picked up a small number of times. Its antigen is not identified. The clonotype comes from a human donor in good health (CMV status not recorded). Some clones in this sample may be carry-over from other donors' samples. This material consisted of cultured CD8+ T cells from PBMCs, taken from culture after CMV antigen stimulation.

CDR3 in amino acids: CASSEKLAVQETQYF. The CDR3 DNA is TGTGCCAGCAGTGAAAAACTAGCGGTACAAGAGACCCAGTACTTC. The V call is TRBV2, the J call TRBJ2-5; 8 bases map to TRBD2. The germline V gene has CDR1 SNHLY and CDR2 FYNNEI. The V and J ends lost 2 bases and 2 bases, in that order; junction bases with no gene match: 4. The CDR3 spans 15 residues.